The rows below give T cell receptor beta chains drawn from one sample of a study of shared clonotypes between healthy human individuals. The data were produced by immunoSEQ multiplex PCR, yet TCRdb's version contains in-frame clones alone and is incomplete. The table records over 700,000 clones, about two thirds of them present only once. Sequences were obtained from memory CD4+ T cells sorted from blood. These TCRs come from a woman between 25 and 40 years old in good health. Each CDR3 is given with its conserved first and last residue. Each record gives: D gene, clone size, V gene, J gene, CDR3 protein, CDR3 DNA. The D gene is left open where the match is weak. Clone size is not always given. Where it is, it says once, few, many or a class for expanded clones.

>TRBD2|-|TRBV19|TRBJ2-7
CASSIGTSGTYEQYF
TGTGCCAGTAGCATCGGCACTAGCGGGACGTACGAGCAGTACTTC
>-|-|TRBV5-1|TRBJ1-3
CASSLPTGSSGNTIYF
TGCGCCAGCAGCCTACCTACAGGCAGCTCTGGAAACACCATATATTTT
>-|-|TRBV19|TRBJ2-1
CASMEYGGEQFF
TGTGCCAGTATGGAGTACGGAGGTGAGCAGTTCTTC
>TRBD1|-|TRBV28|TRBJ1-2
CASAKGQLGYGYTF
TGTGCCAGCGCAAAGGGACAGCTGGGCTATGGCTACACCTTC
>TRBD1|-|TRBV18|TRBJ1-5
CASSRVPGQPNQPQHF
TGTGCCAGCTCACGCGTACCGGGACAGCCAAATCAGCCCCAGCATTTT
>-|-|TRBV28|TRBJ2-1
CASSLVGEPYNEQFF
TGTGCCAGCAGTTTGGTCGGGGAACCCTACAATGAGCAGTTCTTC
>TRBD1|-|TRBV5-4|TRBJ1-2
CASSQGGQTVYGYTF
TGTGCCAGCAGCCAAGGGGGACAGACCGTTTATGGCTACACCTTC
>TRBD2|few|TRBV5-1|TRBJ2-7
CASSLSLAAYEQYF
TGCGCCAGCAGCTTGTCCCTAGCGGCCTACGAGCAGTACTTC
>-|-|TRBV19|TRBJ2-1
CASSIGGSSSYNEQFF
TGTGCCAGTAGTATAGGCGGCTCGAGCTCCTACAATGAGCAGTTCTTC
>-|-|TRBV5-1|TRBJ2-3
CASSLGQELDTQYF
TGCGCCAGCAGCTTGGGCCAGGAGCTAGATACGCAGTATTTT
>TRBD1|-|TRBV5-1|TRBJ2-7
CASSRQGIDEQYF
TGCGCCAGCAGTCGACAGGGGATCGACGAGCAGTACTTC
>TRBD1|-|TRBV19|TRBJ2-5
CASRQGGETQYF
TGTGCCAGCCGACAGGGCGGAGAGACCCAGTACTTC
>-|-|TRBV28|TRBJ1-5
CASSLSGIGQPQHF
TGTGCCAGCAGTTTATCAGGGATTGGTCAGCCCCAGCATTTT
>-|-|TRBV7-2|TRBJ2-1
CASSSYLENEQFF
TGTGCCAGCAGCTCCTACCTGGAAAATGAGCAGTTCTTC
>-|-|TRBV11-2|TRBJ2-1
CASSLGLYNEQFF
TGTGCCAGCAGCTTAGGTCTCTACAATGAGCAGTTCTTC
>-|-|TRBV29-1|TRBJ2-5
CSVVFRGLRETQYF
TGCAGCGTTGTCTTTCGGGGACTCCGCGAGACCCAGTACTTC
>-|few|TRBV27|TRBJ2-7
CASSPQPAYEQYF
TGTGCCAGCAGTCCGCAACCAGCCTACGAGCAGTACTTC
>-|many|TRBV28|TRBJ1-4
CASSSPGAGEKLFF
TGTGCCAGCAGCTCCCCAGGGGCGGGTGAAAAACTGTTTTTT
>-|-|TRBV27|TRBJ1-1
CASSLADSTMNTEAFF
TGTGCCAGCAGTCTAGCGGACAGCACGATGAACACTGAAGCTTTCTTT
>TRBD2|-|TRBV2|TRBJ2-7
CASSGRSYRGLAGGRSNEQYF
TGTGCCAGCAGTGGTCGGTCCTACAGGGGGCTAGCGGGAGGGCGAAGCAACGAGCAGTACTTC
>-|-|TRBV19|TRBJ2-3
CASSIMGADTQYF
TGTGCCAGTAGTATCATGGGTGCAGATACGCAGTATTTT
>-|-|TRBV28|TRBJ2-1
CASKGQGGRYNEQFF
TGTGCCAGCAAGGGCCAGGGTGGACGGTACAATGAGCAGTTCTTC
>TRBD2|-|TRBV18|TRBJ2-7
CASSPPLAGASYEQYF
TGTGCCAGCTCACCACCTCTAGCGGGGGCGTCCTACGAGCAGTACTTC
>TRBD1|-|TRBV2|TRBJ1-1
CASSAGQGKHSEAFF
TGTGCCAGCAGCGCCGGACAGGGGAAGCACTCTGAAGCTTTCTTT
>-|-|TRBV4-1|TRBJ1-1
CASSQATEAFF
TGCGCCAGCAGCCAGGCAACTGAAGCTTTCTTT
>-|-|TRBV14|TRBJ2-7
CASSRSGTASYEQYF
TGTGCCAGCAGCCGATCCGGGACCGCCTCCTACGAGCAGTACTTC
>-|once|TRBV18|TRBJ1-1
CASSPNSGNTEAFF
TGTGCCAGCTCACCTAATTCAGGAAACACTGAAGCTTTCTTT
>-|-|TRBV14|TRBJ2-3
CASSQQGIDTQYF
TGTGCCAGCAGCCAACAAGGTATAGATACGCAGTATTTT
>-|-|TRBV19|TRBJ2-1
CASSLGSRLYNEQFF
TGTGCCAGTAGTCTTGGTTCGCGGCTCTACAATGAGCAGTTCTTC
>TRBD2|once|TRBV13|TRBJ2-5
CASSPIAGGGETQYF
TGTGCCAGCAGCCCAATAGCGGGAGGAGGAGAGACCCAGTACTTC
>-|-|TRBV27|TRBJ2-5
CASSPARGAAGSETQYF
TGTGCCAGCAGTCCGGCTCGGGGAGCCGCGGGGTCGGAGACCCAGTACTTC
>-|-|TRBV9|TRBJ2-7
CASSATPTASYEQYF
TGTGCCAGCAGCGCCACCCCCACCGCGTCCTACGAGCAGTACTTC
>-|-|TRBV7-3|TRBJ2-5
CASSQGVPTQYF
TGTGCCAGCAGCCAAGGGGTTCCGACCCAGTACTTC
>TRBD2|-|TRBV18|TRBJ2-3
CASSPFSGSTDTQYF
TGTGCCAGCTCACCATTTAGCGGGAGCACAGATACGCAGTATTTT
>-|-|TRBV7-9|TRBJ1-2
CASSFGGWDYGYTF
TGTGCCAGCAGCTTCGGGGGCTGGGACTATGGCTACACCTTC
>-|-|TRBV4-2|TRBJ2-5
CASSQLPNEVETQYF
TGTGCCAGCAGCCAATTGCCAAACGAGGTGGAGACCCAGTACTTC
>-|-|TRBV6-1|TRBJ2-5
CASKSGQLETQYF
TGTGCCAGCAAATCAGGACAGTTGGAGACCCAGTACTTC
>TRBD2|few|TRBV27|TRBJ2-3
CASSGTSGTQYF
TGTGCCAGCAGTGGGACTAGCGGGACGCAGTATTTT
>-|-|TRBV10-3|TRBJ1-3
CASQTGVSGNTIYF
TGTGCCTCCCAGACAGGTGTTTCTGGAAACACCATATATTTT
>-|-|TRBV7-2|TRBJ1-5
CASSLGTASNQPQHF
TGTGCCAGCAGCTTGGGGACCGCCTCTAATCAGCCCCAGCATTTT
>TRBD2|-|TRBV28|TRBJ2-1
CASSFVLAGIGEQFF
TGTGCCAGCAGTTTCGTACTAGCGGGGATTGGGGAGCAGTTCTTC
>-|few|TRBV7-9|TRBJ2-3
CASSSSWQGPDTQYF
TGTGCCAGCAGCTCAAGTTGGCAGGGCCCAGATACGCAGTATTTT
>-|-|TRBV2|TRBJ2-7
CASVYRAGKDEQYF
TGTGCCAGCGTCTATCGGGCAGGGAAGGACGAGCAGTACTTC
>TRBD2|-|TRBV27|TRBJ2-3
CASSLSGVLAGDTDTQYF
TGTGCCAGCAGTTTATCGGGGGTGCTAGCGGGAGATACAGATACGCAGTATTTT
>-|once|TRBV5-1|TRBJ2-3
CASSLLGRASDTQYF
TGCGCCAGCAGCTTGCTCGGGAGAGCCTCCGATACGCAGTATTTT
>-|few|TRBV2|TRBJ2-1
CATNRDSYNEQFF
TGTGCCACAAACAGGGACTCCTACAATGAGCAGTTCTTC
>-|-|TRBV9|TRBJ2-1
CASSVGSGASNEQFF
TGTGCCAGCAGCGTAGGGTCCGGGGCGAGTAATGAGCAGTTCTTC
>-|-|TRBV28|TRBJ1-5
CASRETNQPQHF
TGTGCCAGCAGAGAGACCAATCAGCCCCAGCATTTT